This T cell receptor (beta chain) was observed in a study of graft-versus-host responses after intestinal transplantation. Across the study: All recipients were given anti-thymocyte globulin induction, and tacrolimus and steroids were then administered for roughly 3 years. General observations from the study: Peak levels of circulating GvH clones tracked with early post-transplant HvG declines. Graft-versus-host to host-versus-graft clonal ratios in allografts were high in patients with graft-donor T cell macrochimerism. The marrow of recipients harbored GvH clones, and ileum or blood showed some of them first.

To note about this clone: What it binds is unknown.

The V end lost 3 bases, the J end lost 9 bases, and 12 bases lay between the germline ends. CDR1 is KGHSH and CDR2 is LQKENI in the germline V gene. The CDR3 runs 13 residues. Profiled with immunoSEQ multiplex PCR; TCRdb holds only in-frame clones, not every one. The sample records more than 65,000 clones, more than 85% being singletons. The chain is built from TRBV18 and TRBJ2-1; D may be TRBD1 or TRBD2 (6 bases each). The sample here was unstimulated CD8+ T cells sorted from spleen or lymph node cells, taken before transplant. The TCR comes from a human donor who was the organ donor for an intestinal transplant. The CDR3 nucleotides read TGTGCCAGCTCACCTATCCGGGGGCCTGAGCAGTTCTTC. It is translated as CASSPIRGPEQFF.